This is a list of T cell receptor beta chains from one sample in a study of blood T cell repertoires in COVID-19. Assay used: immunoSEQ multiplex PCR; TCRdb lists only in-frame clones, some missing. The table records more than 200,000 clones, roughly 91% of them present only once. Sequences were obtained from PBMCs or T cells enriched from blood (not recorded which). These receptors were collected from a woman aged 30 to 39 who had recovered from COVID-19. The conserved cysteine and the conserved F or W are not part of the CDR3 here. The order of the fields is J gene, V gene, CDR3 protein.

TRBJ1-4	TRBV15	ATSWRQVFNEKLF
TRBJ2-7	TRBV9	ASSLRTSGMHEQY
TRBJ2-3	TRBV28	ASSFLLAGVGDTQY
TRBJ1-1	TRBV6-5	ASSRSSSTEAF
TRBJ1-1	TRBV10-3	AIRERDIMLGEAF
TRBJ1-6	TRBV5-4	ASSEGTGGSYNSPLH
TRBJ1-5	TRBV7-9	ASSRDRVGQPQH
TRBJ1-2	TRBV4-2	ASSQGSADSYGYT
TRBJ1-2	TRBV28	ASSLSGYGYT
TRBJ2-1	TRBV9	ASRELVGNEQF
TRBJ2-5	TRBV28	ASSLGPYLWETQY
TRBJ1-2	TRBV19	ASLYETRYGYT
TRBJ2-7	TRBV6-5	ASSYSPSTGYEQY
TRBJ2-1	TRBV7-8	ASRGAGLYNEQF
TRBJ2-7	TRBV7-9	ASSFQWEQY
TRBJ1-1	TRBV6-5	ASSYSRRGTNTEAF
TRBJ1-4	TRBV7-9	ASSTDRVYEKLF
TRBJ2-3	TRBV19	ASSIGGSTDTQY
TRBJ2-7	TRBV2	ATRQDSYEQY
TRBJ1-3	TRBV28	ASSSTGAGNTIY
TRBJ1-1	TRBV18	ASSPVLNTEAF
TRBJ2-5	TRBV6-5	ASSYRARGQETQY
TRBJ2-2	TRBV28	ASSFPTGELF
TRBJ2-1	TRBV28	ASSLSYEQF
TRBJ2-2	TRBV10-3	AIRQGQTGELF
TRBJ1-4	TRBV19	ASSTGQGREKLF
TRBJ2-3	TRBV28	ASSFPGADTQY
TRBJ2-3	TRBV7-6	ASSLSRLAGPDTQY
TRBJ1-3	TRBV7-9	ASSWNPDSTHPGNTIY
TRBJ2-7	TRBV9	ASSVGYGYEQY
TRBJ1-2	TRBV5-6	ASSLGDVNGYT
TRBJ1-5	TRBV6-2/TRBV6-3	ASSRGGQPQH
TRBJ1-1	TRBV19	ASSIRIRGGLGINTEAF
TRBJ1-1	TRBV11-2	ASSSDPRGEAF
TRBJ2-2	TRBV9	ASSVGAVRNTGELF
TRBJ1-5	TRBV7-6	ASSLGTGINQPQH
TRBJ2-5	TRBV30	AWSEDSAETQY
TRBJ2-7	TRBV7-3	ASSLMASVTYEQY
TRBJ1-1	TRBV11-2	ASSVTGRVNGEAF
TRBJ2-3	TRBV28	ASLSQRADFTDTQY
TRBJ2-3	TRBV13	ASSSRRGTSHEKDTQY
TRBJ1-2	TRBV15	ATSRDDRVRDYT
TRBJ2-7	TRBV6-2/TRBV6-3	ASSPGDWLDVQY
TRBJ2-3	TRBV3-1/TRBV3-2	ASSQDRTGGAAQY
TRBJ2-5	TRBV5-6	ASSSYWTSSTETQY
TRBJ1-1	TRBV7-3	ASSLYQGTEAF
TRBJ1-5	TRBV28	ASSRYRGGNQPQH
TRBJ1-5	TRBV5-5	ASSWGQGSGQPQH
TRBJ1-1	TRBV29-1	SVEGPGGEAF
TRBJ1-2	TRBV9	ASSAHLLQGTYGYT